This T cell receptor beta chain was captured by sequencing in a study of blood T cell repertoires in COVID-19. Study background: Donors in the United States, Italy and Spain gave samples during acute or convalescent COVID-19. From T cells, B-cell-depleted T cells, or PBMCs came the material, which was cDNA or gDNA.

Under the authors' procedure: How many nucleated cells were present was estimated from reference gene primer amplification. Clones were read by immunoSEQ multiplex PCR, and TCRdb kept only the in-frame ones, dropping some. That table gives V, J and clone size, and the DNA gave D and trimming. The data hold under 100,000 clones, with more than 65% observed a single time. The CDR3 runs 14 residues. Trimming took off 5 bases at V and 0 bases at J, with 11 bases between the two ends. Per the germline V gene, CDR1 is SGHRS and CDR2 is YFSETQ. Sequencing input: peripheral blood. The chain couples TRBV5-1 to TRBJ1-1, with TRBD1 as a possible D gene (6 bases). The TCR originated in a man older than 75 with active or convalescent COVID-19. The CDR3 DNA follows: TGCGCCAGCAGAGCAGGGGTTATGAACACTGAAGCTTTCTTT. Translated: CASRAGVMNTEAFF.